This record concerns one T cell receptor (beta chain) sequence. Method: immunoSEQ multiplex PCR; TCRdb's copy keeps in-frame clones and lacks some. The table lists 2 million to 2.5 million clones, more than 85% of them singletons, with under 2% in the top ten. The sample belongs to a study of shared clonotypes between healthy human individuals. Naive CD8 cells, CD45RO-negative and positively selected for CCR7, excluded terminally differentiated effector memory CD45RA+ cells. The donor cohort consisted entirely of Caucasian adults residing in Nashville, Tennessee. The V gene lost 4 bases and the J gene lost 1 base, with 11 bases spanning the gap. The germline V gene encodes CDR1 SGDLS and CDR2 YYNGEE. The CDR3 length is 15 residues.

This clonotype was obtained from a young man in good health. Some clones in this sample may be carry-over from other donors' samples. Sample: naive CD8+ T cells from PBMCs. The chain carries TRBV9 and TRBJ2-2; D is uncertain. The CDR3 DNA follows: TGTGCCAGCAGCCCGCGGATCCTGAACACCGGGGAGCTGTTTTTT. Its protein product is CASSPRILNTGELFF.